This T cell receptor beta chain was captured by sequencing in a study of blood T cell repertoires in COVID-19. Study as a whole: The study drew acute and convalescent COVID-19 samples from the United States, Italy and Spain. PBMCs, B-cell-depleted T cells, or T cells provided the cDNA or gDNA that made up the material.

Authors' analysis steps: Nucleated cell number was recorded as an estimate derived from reference gene primer amplification. The method was immunoSEQ multiplex PCR; TCRdb's version includes in-frame clones alone and lacks a portion of them. Clone size and the V and J calls come from that table; the DNA yielded D and trimming. The profile shows some 230,000 clones, more than 80% of them singletons. The V end was cut by 6 bases, the J end by 3 bases, with 17 bases between. This CDR3 is built from 15 residues. Germline assignment: CDR1 PRHDT and CDR2 FYEKMQ (reference sequence). Recruits, aged roughly 18 to 90 years, lived in under 25 US areas.

The sequence came from a woman between 18 and 29 years old in a cohort exposed to, infected with or recovered from COVID-19 (not recorded which). The chain recombines TRBV13 with TRBJ1-2; D gene uncertain. Sequencing input: PBMCs or T cells enriched from blood (not recorded which). The CDR3, as DNA: TGTGCCAGCAGTTTGACCTCCGGGGTACACTATGGCTACACCTTC. It codes for CASSLTSGVHYGYTF.